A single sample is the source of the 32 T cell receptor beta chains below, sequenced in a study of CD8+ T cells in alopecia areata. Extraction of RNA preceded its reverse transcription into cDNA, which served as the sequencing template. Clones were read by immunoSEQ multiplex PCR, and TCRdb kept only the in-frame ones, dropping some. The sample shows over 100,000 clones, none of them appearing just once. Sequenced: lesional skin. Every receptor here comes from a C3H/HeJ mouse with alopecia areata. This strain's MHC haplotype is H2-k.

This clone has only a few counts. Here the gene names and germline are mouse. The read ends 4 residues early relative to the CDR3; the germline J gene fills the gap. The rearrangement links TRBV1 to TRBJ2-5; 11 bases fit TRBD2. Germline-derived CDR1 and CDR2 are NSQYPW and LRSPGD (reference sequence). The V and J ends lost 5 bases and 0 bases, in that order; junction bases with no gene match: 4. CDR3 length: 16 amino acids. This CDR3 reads CTCSPDWGGNQDTQYF. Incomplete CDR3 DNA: TGCACCTGCAGTCCCGACTGGGGGGGTAACCAAGAC.

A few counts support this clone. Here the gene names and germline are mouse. Incomplete CDR3 DNA: TGTGCCAGCAGTGATGCACCTGGGGCCAACTATGCT. The encoded protein is CASSDAPGANYA. Given in full, the CDR3 is CASSDAPGANYAEQFF. The genes are TRBV13-3 and TRBJ2-1; TRBD2 is a possible D gene (6 bases). The read falls 4 residues short of the CDR3 end, and the missing part is taken from the germline J gene. The CDR3 is made up of 16 amino acids. The V end was cut by 0 bases, the J end by 1 base, with 11 bases between. CDR1 is NNHDY, CDR2 SYVADS, per germline.

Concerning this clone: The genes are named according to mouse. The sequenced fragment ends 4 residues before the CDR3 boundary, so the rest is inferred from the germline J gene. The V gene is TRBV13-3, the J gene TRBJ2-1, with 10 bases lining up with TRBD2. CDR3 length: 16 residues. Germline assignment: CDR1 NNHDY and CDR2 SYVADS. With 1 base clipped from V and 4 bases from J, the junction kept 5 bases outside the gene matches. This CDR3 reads CASSDPGGASYAEQFF. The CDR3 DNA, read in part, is TGTGCCAGCAGTGATCCTGGGGGGGCGAGTTATGCT.

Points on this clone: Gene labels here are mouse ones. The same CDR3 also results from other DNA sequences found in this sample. The CDR3 loop is CASSLAGTDYEQYF. CDR3 DNA (partial): TGTGCAAGCAGCCTAGCCGGGACAGATTAT. This chain links TRBV16 with TRBJ2-7; TRBD1 matches at 7 bases. Read coverage stops 4 residues before the CDR3 terminus; the germline J gene supplies the remainder. Germline V CDR1 and CDR2: SGHSA, FRNQAP. There are 14 residues in the CDR3. Complete variable domain (other parts from reference TRBV16 and TRBJ2-7): NAGVIQTPRHKVTGKGQEATLWCEPISGHSAVFWYRQTIVQGLEFLTYFRNQAPIDDSGMPKERFSAQMPNQSHSTLKIQSTQPQDSAVYLCASSLAGTDYEQYFGPGTRLTVL.

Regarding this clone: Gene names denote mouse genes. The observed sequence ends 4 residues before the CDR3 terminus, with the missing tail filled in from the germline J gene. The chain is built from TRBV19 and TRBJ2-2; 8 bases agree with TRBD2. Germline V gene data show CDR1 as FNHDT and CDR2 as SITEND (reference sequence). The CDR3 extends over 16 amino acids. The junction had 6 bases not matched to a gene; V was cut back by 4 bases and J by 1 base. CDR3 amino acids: CASSLNWGLNTGQLYF. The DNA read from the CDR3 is TGTGCCAGCAGTCTCAACTGGGGGTTAAACACCGGG. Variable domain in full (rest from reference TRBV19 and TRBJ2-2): GGIITQTPKFLIGQEGQKLTLKCQQNFNHDTMYWYRQDSGKGLRLIYYSITENDLQKGDLSEGYDASREKKSSFSLTVTSAQKNEMAVFLCASSLNWGLNTGQLYFGEGSKLTVL.

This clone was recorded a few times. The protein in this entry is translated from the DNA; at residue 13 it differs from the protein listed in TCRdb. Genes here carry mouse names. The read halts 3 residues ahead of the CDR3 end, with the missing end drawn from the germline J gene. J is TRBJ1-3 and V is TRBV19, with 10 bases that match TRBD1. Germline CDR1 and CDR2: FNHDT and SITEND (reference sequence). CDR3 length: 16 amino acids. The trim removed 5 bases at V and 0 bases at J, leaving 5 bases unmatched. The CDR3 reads CASSRRDRGSGNTLYF. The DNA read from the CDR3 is TGTGCCAGCAGCCGCCGGGACAGGGGTTCTGGAAATACG.

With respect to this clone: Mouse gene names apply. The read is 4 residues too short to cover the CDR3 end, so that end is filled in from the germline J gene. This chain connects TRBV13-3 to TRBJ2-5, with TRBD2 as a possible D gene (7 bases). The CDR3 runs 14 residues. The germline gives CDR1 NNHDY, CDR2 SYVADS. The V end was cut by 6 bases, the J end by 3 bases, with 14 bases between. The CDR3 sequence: CASKRGGPQDTQYF. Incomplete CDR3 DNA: TGTGCCAGCAAGAGAGGGGGGCCTCAAGAC. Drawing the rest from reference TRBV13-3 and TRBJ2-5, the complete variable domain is EAAVTQSPRSKVAVTGGKVTLSCHQTNNHDYMYWYRQDTGHGLRLIHYSYVADSTEKGDIPDGYKASRPSQENFSLILELASLSQTAVYFCASKRGGPQDTQYFGPGTRLLVL.

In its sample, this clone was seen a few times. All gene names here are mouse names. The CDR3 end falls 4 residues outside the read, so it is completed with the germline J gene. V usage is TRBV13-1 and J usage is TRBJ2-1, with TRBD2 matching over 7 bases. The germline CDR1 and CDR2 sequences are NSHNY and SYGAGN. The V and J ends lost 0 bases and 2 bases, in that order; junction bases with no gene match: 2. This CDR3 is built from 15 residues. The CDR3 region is CASSDGWGDYAEQFF. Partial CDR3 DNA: TGTGCCAGCAGTGATGGGTGGGGGGACTATGCT.

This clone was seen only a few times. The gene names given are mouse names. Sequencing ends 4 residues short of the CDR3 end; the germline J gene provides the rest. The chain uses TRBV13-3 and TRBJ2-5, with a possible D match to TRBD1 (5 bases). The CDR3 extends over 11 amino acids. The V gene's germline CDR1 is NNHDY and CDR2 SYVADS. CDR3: CASKQEDTQYF. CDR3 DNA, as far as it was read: TGTGCCAGCAAACAGGAAGAC.

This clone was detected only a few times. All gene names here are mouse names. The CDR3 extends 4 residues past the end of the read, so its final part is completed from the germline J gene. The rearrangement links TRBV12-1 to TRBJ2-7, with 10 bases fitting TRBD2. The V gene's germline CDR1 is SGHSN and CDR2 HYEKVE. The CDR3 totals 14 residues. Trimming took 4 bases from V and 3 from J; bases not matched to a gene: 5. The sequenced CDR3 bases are TGTGCCAGCTCCCCGGGACTGGGGTTCTAT. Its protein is CASSPGLGFY. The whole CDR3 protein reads CASSPGLGFYEQYF.

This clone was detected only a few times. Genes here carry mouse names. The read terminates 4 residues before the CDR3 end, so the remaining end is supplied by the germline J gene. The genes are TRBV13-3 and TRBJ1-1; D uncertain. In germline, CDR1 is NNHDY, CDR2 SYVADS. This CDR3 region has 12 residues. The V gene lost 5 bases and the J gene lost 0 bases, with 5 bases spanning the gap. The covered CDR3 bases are TGTGCCAGCAGATATGCAAACACA. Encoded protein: CASRYANT. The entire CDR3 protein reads CASRYANTEVFF.

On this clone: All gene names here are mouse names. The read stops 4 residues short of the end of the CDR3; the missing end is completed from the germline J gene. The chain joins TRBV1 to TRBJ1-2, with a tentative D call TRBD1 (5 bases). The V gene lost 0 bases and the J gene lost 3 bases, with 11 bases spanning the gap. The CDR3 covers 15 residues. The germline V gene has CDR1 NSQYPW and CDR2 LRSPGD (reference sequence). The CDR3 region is CTCSADGREDSDYTF. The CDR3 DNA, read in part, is TGCACCTGCAGTGCAGATGGCAGGGAGGACTCC. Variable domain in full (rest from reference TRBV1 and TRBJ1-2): VTLLEQNPRWRLVPRGQAVNLRCILKNSQYPWMSWYQQDLQKQLQWLFTLRSPGDKEVKSLPGADYLATRVTDTELRLQVANMSQGRTLYCTCSADGREDSDYTFGSGTRLLVI.

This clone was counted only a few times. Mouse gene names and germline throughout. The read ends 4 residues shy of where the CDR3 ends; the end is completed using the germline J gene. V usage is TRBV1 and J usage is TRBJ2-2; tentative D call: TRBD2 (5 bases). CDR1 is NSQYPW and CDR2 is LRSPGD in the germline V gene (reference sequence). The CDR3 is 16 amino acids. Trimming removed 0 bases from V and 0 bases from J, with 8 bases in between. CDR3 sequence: CTCSADGVANTGQLYF. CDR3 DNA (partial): TGCACCTGCAGTGCAGATGGGGTCGCAAACACCGGG.

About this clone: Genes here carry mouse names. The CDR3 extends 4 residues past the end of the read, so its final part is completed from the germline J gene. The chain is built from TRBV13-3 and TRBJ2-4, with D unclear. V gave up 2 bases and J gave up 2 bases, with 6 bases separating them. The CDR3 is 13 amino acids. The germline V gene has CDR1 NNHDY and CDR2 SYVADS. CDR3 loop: CASSDDNQNTLYF. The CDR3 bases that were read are TGTGCCAGCAGTGACGACAATCAAAAC.

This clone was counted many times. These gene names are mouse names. The chain's CDR3 is CTCSAGGQTYEQYF. The CDR3 bases that were read are TGCACCTGCAGTGCAGGGGGACAGACCTAT. The chain uses TRBV1 and TRBJ2-7; TRBD1 matches 7 bases. The observed sequence ends 4 residues before the CDR3 terminus, with the missing tail filled in from the germline J gene. Looked up from germline, CDR1 is NSQYPW and CDR2 is LRSPGD (reference sequence). The trim removed 1 base at V and 2 bases at J, leaving 2 bases unmatched. The CDR3 spans 14 residues.

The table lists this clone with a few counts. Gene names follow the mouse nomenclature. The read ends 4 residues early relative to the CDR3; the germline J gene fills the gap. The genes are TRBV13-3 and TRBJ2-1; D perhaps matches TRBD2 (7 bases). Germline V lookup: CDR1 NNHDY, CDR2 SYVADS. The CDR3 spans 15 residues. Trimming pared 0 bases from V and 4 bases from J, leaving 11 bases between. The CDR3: CASSDEGGGYAEQFF. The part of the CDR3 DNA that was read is TGTGCCAGCAGTGATGAAGGGGGGGGGTATGCT.

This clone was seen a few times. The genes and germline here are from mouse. Incomplete CDR3 DNA: TGCACCTGCAGTGCTTCTGGGGATAACTATGCT. This codes for CTCSASGDNYA. The whole CDR3 protein reads CTCSASGDNYAEQFF. The gene calls are TRBV1 and TRBJ2-1, with D possibly matching TRBD2 (6 bases). The read falls 4 residues short of the CDR3 end, and the missing part is taken from the germline J gene. V was cut by 3 bases and J by 0 bases, with 9 bases left in between. Germline CDR1 is NSQYPW and CDR2 is LRSPGD (reference sequence). CDR3 length: 15 amino acids. Variable domain in full (rest from reference TRBV1 and TRBJ2-1): VTLLEQNPRWRLVPRGQAVNLRCILKNSQYPWMSWYQQDLQKQLQWLFTLRSPGDKEVKSLPGADYLATRVTDTELRLQVANMSQGRTLYCTCSASGDNYAEQFFGPGTRLTVL.

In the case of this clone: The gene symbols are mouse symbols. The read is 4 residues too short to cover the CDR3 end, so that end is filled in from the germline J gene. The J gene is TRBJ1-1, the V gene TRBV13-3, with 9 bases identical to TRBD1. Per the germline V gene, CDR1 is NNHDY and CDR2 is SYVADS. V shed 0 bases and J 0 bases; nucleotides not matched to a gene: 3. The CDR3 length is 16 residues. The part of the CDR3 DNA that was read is TGTGCCAGCAGTGATGAGGGGGACAGGGCAAACACA. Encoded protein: CASSDEGDRANT. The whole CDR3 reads CASSDEGDRANTEVFF.

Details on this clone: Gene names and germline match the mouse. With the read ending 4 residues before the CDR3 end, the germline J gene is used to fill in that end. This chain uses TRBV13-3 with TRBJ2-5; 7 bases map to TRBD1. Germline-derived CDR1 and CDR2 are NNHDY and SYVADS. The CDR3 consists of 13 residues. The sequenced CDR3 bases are TGTGCCAGCAGGGCAGGGGGAGGAGAC. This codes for CASRAGGGD. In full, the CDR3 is CASRAGGGDTQYF.

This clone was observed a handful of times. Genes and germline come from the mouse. The CDR3: CASSLDRADTQYF. Incomplete CDR3 DNA: TGTGCAAGCAGCTTAGACAGGGCAGAC. V is TRBV16 and J is TRBJ2-5, with D possibly TRBD1 on 5 matching bases. Read coverage stops 4 residues before the CDR3 terminus; the germline J gene supplies the remainder. The CDR3 is 13 residues long. Germline V gives CDR1 SGHSA, CDR2 FRNQAP. The complete variable domain, with remaining parts taken from reference TRBV16 and TRBJ2-5, reads NAGVIQTPRHKVTGKGQEATLWCEPISGHSAVFWYRQTIVQGLEFLTYFRNQAPIDDSGMPKERFSAQMPNQSHSTLKIQSTQPQDSAVYLCASSLDRADTQYFGPGTRLLVL.

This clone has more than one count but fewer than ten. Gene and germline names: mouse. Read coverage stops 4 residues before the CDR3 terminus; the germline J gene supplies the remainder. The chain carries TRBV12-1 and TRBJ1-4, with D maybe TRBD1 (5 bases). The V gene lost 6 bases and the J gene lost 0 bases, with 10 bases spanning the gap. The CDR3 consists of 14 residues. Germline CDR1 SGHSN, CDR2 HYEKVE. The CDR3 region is CASMKGISNERLFF. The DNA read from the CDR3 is TGTGCCAGCATGAAGGGGATTTCCAACGAA. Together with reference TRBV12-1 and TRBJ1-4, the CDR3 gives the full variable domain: DSGVVQSPRHIIKEKGGRSVLTCIPISGHSNVVWYQQTLGKELKFLIQHYEKVERDKGFLPSRFSVQQFDDYHSEMNMSALELEDSAMYFCASMKGISNERLFFGHGTKLSVL.

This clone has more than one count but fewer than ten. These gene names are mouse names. The CDR3 spells CASSDFGGARFYEQYF. The CDR3 bases that were read are TGTGCCAGCAGTGATTTTGGGGGGGCGCGTTTCTAT. V is TRBV13-3 and J is TRBJ2-7; 9 bases map to TRBD2. The CDR3 is cut off 4 residues early in the read; its end comes from the germline J gene. The trim removed 1 base at V and 3 bases at J, leaving 8 bases unmatched. This CDR3 contains 16 residues. Germline V gene lookup returns CDR1 NNHDY and CDR2 SYVADS.

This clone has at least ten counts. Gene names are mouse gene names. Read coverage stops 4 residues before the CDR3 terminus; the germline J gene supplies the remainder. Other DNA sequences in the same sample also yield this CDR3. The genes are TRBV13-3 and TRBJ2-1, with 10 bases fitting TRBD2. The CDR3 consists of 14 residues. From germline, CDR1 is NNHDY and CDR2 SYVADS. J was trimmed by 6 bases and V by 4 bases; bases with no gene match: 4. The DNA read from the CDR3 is TGTGCCAGCAGTCCTGGGGGGGCGGGTGCT. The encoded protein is CASSPGGAGA. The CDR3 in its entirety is CASSPGGAGAEQFF.

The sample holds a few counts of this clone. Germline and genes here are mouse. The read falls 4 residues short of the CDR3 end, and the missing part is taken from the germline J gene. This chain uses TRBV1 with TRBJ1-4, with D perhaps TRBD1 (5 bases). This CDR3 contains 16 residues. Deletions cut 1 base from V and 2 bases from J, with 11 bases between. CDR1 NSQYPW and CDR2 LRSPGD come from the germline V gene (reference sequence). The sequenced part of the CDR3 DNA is TGCACCTGCAGTGCAGTCAGGGAGGGGTCCAACGAA. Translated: CTCSAVREGSNE. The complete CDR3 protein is CTCSAVREGSNERLFF.

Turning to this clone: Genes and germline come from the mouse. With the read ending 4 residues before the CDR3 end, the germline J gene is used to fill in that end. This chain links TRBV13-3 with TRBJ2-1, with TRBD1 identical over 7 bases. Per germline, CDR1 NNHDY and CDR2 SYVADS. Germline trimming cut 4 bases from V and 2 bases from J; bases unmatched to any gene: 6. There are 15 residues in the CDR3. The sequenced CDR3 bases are TGTGCCAGCAGTATCTCCGGGACAGACTATGCT. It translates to CASSISGTDYA. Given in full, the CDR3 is CASSISGTDYAEQFF.

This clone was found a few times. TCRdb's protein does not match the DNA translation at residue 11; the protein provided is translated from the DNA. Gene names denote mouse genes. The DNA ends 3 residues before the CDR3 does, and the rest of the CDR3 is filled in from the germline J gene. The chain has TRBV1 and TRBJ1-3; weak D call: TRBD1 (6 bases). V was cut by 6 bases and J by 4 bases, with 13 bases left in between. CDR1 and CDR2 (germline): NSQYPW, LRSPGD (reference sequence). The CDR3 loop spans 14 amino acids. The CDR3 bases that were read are TGCACCTGCAGGCAGGGGCGGGGAGGAAATACG. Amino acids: CTCRQGRGGNT. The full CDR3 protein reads CTCRQGRGGNTLYF.

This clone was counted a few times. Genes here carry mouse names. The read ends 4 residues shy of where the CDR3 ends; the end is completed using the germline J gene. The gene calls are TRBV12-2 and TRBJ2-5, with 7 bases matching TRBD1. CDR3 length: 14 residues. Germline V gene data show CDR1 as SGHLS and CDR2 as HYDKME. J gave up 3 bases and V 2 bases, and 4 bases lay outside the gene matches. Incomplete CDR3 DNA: TGTGCCAGCTCTCCAGGGACAGATCAAGAC. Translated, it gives CASSPGTDQD. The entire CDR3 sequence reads CASSPGTDQDTQYF.

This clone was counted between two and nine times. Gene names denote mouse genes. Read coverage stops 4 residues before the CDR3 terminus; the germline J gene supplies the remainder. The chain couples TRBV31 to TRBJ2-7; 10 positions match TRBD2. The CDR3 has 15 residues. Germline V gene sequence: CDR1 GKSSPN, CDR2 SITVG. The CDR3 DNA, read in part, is TGTGCCTGGAGCCTGACTCGGACTGGGGGTTAT. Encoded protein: CAWSLTRTGGY. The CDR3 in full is CAWSLTRTGGYEQYF.

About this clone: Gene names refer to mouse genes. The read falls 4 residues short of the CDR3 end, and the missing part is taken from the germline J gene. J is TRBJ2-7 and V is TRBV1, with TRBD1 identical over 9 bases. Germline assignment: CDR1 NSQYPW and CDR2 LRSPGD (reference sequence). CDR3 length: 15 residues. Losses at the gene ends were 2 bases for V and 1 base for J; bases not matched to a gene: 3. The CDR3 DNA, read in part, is TGCACCTGCAGTGCACAGGACAGGGGATCCTAT. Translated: CTCSAQDRGSY. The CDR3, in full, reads CTCSAQDRGSYEQYF. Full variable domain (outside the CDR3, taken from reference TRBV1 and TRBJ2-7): VTLLEQNPRWRLVPRGQAVNLRCILKNSQYPWMSWYQQDLQKQLQWLFTLRSPGDKEVKSLPGADYLATRVTDTELRLQVANMSQGRTLYCTCSAQDRGSYEQYFGPGTRLTVL.

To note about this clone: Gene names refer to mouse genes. The DNA read from the CDR3 is TGCACCTGCAGTGCAGCCCGGGACAGGGGGAACTATGCT. Its protein product is CTCSAARDRGNYA. From start to end, the CDR3 is CTCSAARDRGNYAEQFF. This chain joins TRBV1 and TRBJ2-1; 11 nucleotides agree with TRBD1. Read data end 4 residues before the CDR3 end; the end is taken from the germline J gene. Germline CDR1 reads NSQYPW; CDR2 reads LRSPGD (reference sequence). The junction had 3 bases not matched to a gene; V was cut back by 1 base and J by 1 base. The CDR3 covers 17 residues.

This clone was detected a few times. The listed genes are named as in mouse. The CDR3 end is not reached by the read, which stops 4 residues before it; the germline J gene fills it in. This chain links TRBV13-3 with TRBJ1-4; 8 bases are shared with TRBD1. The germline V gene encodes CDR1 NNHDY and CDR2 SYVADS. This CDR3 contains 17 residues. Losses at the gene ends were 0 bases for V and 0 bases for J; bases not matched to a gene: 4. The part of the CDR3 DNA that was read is TGTGCCAGCAGTGATGATGGGACAGGAGTTTCCAACGAA. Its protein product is CASSDDGTGVSNE. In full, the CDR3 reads CASSDDGTGVSNERLFF.

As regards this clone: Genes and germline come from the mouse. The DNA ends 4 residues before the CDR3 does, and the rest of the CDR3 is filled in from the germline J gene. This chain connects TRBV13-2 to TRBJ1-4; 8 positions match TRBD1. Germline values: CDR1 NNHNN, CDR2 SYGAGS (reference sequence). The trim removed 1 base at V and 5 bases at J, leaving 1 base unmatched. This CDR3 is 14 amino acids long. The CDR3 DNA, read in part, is TGTGCCAGCGGTGATTGGACAGGGAACGAA. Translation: CASGDWTGNE. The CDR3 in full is CASGDWTGNERLFF.